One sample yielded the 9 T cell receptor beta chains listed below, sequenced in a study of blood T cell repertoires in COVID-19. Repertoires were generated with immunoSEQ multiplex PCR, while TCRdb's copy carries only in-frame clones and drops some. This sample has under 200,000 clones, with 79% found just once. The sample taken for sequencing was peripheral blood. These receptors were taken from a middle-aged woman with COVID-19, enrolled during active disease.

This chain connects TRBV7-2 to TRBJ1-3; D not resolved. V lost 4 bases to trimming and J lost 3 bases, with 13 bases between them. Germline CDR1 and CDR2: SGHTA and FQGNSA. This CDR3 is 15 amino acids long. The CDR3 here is CASSSNPGGGNTIYF. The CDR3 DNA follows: TGTGCCAGCAGCTCCAATCCGGGAGGTGGAAACACCATATATTTT.

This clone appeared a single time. The CDR3 sequence is CACNRDRGHLNSPLHF. The CDR3 nucleotides read TGTGCCTGCAATAGGGACAGGGGGCATTTGAATTCACCCCTCCACTTT. The chain combines TRBV30 with TRBJ1-6, with 12 bases matching TRBD1. Germline CDR1 reads GTSNPN; CDR2 reads SVGIG (reference sequence). CDR3 length: 16 residues. V shed 6 bases, J shed 7 bases, and the junction held 10 bases outside the gene matches.

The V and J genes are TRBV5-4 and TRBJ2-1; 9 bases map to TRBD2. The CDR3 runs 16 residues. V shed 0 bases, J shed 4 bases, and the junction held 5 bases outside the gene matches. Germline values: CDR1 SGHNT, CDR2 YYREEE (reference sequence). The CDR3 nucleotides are TGTGCCAGCAGCTTGGGGTCTAGCGGGATTTACAATGAGCAGTTCTTC. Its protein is CASSLGSSGIYNEQFF.

The CDR3 sequence: CASSSGSDYEQYF. The CDR3 coding sequence is TGTGCCAGCAGCTCCGGGTCGGATTACGAGCAGTACTTC. The chain joins TRBV9 to TRBJ2-7; D is uncertain. This CDR3 spans 13 amino acids. The V end was cut by 4 bases, the J end by 4 bases, with 12 bases between. CDR1 and CDR2 (germline): SGDLS, YYNGEE. Using reference TRBV9 and TRBJ2-7 for the parts outside the CDR3, the full variable domain is DSGVTQTPKHLITATGQRVTLRCSPRSGDLSVYWYQQSLDQGLQFLIQYYNGEERAKGNILERFSAQQFPDLHSELNLSSLELGDSALYFCASSSGSDYEQYFGPGTRLTVT.

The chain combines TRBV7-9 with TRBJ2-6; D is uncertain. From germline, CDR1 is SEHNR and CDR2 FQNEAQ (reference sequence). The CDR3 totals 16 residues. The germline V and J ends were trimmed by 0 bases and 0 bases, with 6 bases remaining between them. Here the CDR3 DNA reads TGTGCCAGCAGCTTAGCGTCGTTCTCTGGGGCCAACGTCCTGACTTTC. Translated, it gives CASSLASFSGANVLTF.

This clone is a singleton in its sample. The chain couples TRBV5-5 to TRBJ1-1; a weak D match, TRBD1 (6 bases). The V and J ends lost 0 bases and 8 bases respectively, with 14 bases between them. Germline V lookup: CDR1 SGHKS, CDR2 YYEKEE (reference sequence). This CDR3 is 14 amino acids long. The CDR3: CASSLAGQGIEAFF. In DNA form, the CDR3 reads TGTGCCAGCAGCTTGGCTGGGCAGGGGATCGAAGCTTTCTTT.

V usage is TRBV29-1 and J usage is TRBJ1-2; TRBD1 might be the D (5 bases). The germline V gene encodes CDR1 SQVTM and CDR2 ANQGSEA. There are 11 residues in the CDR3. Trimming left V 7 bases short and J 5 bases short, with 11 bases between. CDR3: CSGGREYGYTF. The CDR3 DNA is TGCAGCGGGGGGAGGGAATATGGCTACACCTTC. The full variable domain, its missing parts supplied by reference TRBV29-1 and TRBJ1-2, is SAVISQKPSRDICQRGTSLTIQCQVDSQVTMMFWYRQQPGQSLTLIATANQGSEATYESGFVIDKFPISRPNLTFSTLTVSNMSPEDSSIYLCSGGREYGYTFGSGTRLTVV.

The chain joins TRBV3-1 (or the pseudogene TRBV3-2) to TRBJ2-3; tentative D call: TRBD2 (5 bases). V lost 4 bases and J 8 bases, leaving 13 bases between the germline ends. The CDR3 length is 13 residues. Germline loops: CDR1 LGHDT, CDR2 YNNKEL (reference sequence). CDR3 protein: CASSPSASGTQYF. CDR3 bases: TGTGCCAGCAGCCCCTCGGCCAGCGGTACGCAGTATTTT.

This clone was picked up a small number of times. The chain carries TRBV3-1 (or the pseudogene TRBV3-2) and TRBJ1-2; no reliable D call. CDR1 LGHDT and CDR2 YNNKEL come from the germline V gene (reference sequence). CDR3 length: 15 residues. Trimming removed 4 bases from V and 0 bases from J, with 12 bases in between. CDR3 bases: TGTGCCAGCAGCCTTCCGGGGATAGCTAACTATGGCTACACCTTC. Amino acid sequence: CASSLPGIANYGYTF.